This TCR beta chain was sequenced during a study of T cell changes during pregnancy in multiple sclerosis. Measured with immunoSEQ multiplex PCR; TCRdb has only the in-frame clones, and not every one. This sample has roughly 24,000 clones, with about 88% found just once. Germline lookup yields CDR1 MNHEY and CDR2 SVGAGI. Trimming took off 2 bases at V and 7 bases at J, with 12 bases between the two ends. The CDR3 loop spans 15 amino acids. The sequence came from a female donor with multiple sclerosis, enrolled in a pregnancy study. Sequences were derived from CD8+ T cells from peripheral blood mononuclear cells, sampled after pregnancy. The chain couples TRBV6-5 to TRBJ1-6; possible D gene TRBD1, 6 bases. The CDR3 nucleotides read TGTGCCAGCAGTTACCGCGGACAGCTGAATTCACCCCTCCACTTT. This encodes CASSYRGQLNSPLHF.